These 14 T cell receptor beta chains share one sample of origin, sequenced in a study of CD8 T cells in ankylosing spondylitis. MiXCR, applied by TCRdb to the 5' RACE reads, yields one record per CDR3 protein. The sample lists under 150,000 distinct CDR3 sequences, 17% seen once, with about 33% in the top ten. Findings of the study overall: Characteristic, it appeared, of ankylosing spondylitis blood was a TCR beta motif of about eight highly homologous variants.

No cognate antigen is known for these TCRs. Sequenced input: blood, either unsorted or a sorted T cell fraction (not recorded which). The receptor set was obtained from a male donor with ankylosing spondylitis.

The chain couples TRBV4-1 to TRBJ1-2; weak D call: TRBD1 (5 bases). This CDR3 has 16 residues. In germline, CDR1 is MGHRA, CDR2 YSYEKL. Trimming took off 2 bases at V and 4 bases at J, with 17 bases between the two ends. CDR3 DNA sequence: TGCGCCAGCAGCCAAACAGGCCCCATTGGAGGCTATGGCTACACCTTC. This encodes CASSQTGPIGGYGYTF.

This clonotype has more than one count but fewer than ten. The V and J genes are TRBV6-2 or TRBV6-3 and TRBJ2-7; 11 nucleotides agree with TRBD2. CDR1 is MNHEY and CDR2 is SVGEGT in the germline V gene. The CDR3 runs to 14 residues. With 5 bases clipped from V and 4 bases from J, the junction kept 4 bases outside the gene matches. CDR3 bases: TGTGCCAGCAGTACCACTAGCGGGAGTTACGAGCAGTACTTC. Translating it yields CASSTTSGSYEQYF.

This clonotype has ten or more counts. The V call is TRBV12-3 or TRBV12-4, the J call TRBJ2-2, with a possible D match to TRBD2 (6 bases). Trimming took off 3 bases at V and 7 bases at J, with 9 bases between the two ends. The CDR3 loop spans 13 amino acids. Here the CDR3 reads CASSFLGGGELFF. The CDR3 nucleotides are TGTGCCAGCAGTTTTCTGGGAGGCGGGGAGCTGTTTTTT.

This clonotype has only a few counts. The chain couples TRBV15 to TRBJ2-3, with 7 bases matching TRBD2. This CDR3 is 17 amino acids long. V was pared by 0 bases and J by 3 bases, with 9 bases of the junction left unmatched. Per the germline V gene, CDR1 is LNHNV and CDR2 is YYDKDF (reference sequence). CDR3 DNA: TGTGCCACCAGCAGAGATCGGGCGGGAGTGAATACAGATACGCAGTATTTT. Its translation: CATSRDRAGVNTDTQYF.

This clonotype was observed a handful of times. J is TRBJ2-7 and V is TRBV27; D assignment may be TRBD1 or TRBD2 (5 bases each). This CDR3 has 15 amino acids. The germline V and J ends were trimmed by 1 base and 2 bases, with 12 bases remaining between them. Looked up from germline, CDR1 is MNHEY and CDR2 is SMNVEV (reference sequence). For the CDR3, the DNA is TGTGCCAGCAGTTTATTTTCGGGGACCCCCTACGAGCAGTACTTC. Translation: CASSLFSGTPYEQYF.

This clonotype was found many times. The CDR3 spells CASSAGRTSSYEQYF. The CDR3 nucleotides read TGTGCCAGCAGTGCCGGGAGGACGAGCTCCTACGAGCAGTACTTC. The rearrangement links TRBV6-1 to TRBJ2-7; 7 bases map to TRBD2. Trimming removed 4 bases from V and 0 bases from J; junction bases left unmatched: 6. Germline V gene data show CDR1 as MNHNS and CDR2 as SASEGT. This CDR3 region has 15 residues.

This chain links TRBV4-2 with TRBJ2-2, with unresolved D. Germline V gene lookup returns CDR1 LGHNA and CDR2 YNFKEQ. CDR3 length equals 17 residues. The ends were cut back, 5 bases at V and 0 bases at J, with 16 bases in the middle. CDR3 bases: TGTGCCAGCAGCGACATAAAGGCGTCCTCGAACACCGGGGAGCTGTTTTTT. This encodes CASSDIKASSNTGELFF.

This clonotype has a handful of counts. This sequence joins TRBV4-1 and TRBJ2-7; TRBD1 matches 10 bases. CDR3 length equals 14 residues. Losses at the gene ends were 3 bases for V and 6 bases for J; bases not matched to a gene: 5. Germline V CDR1 and CDR2: MGHRA, YSYEKL. CDR3 loop: CASSHLGQGFEQYF. For the CDR3, the DNA is TGCGCCAGCAGCCACTTGGGACAGGGGTTCGAGCAGTACTTC.

The rearrangement links TRBV12-3 or TRBV12-4 to TRBJ2-5; TRBD1 might be the D (6 bases). V was clipped by 1 base and J by 7 bases, with 7 bases between them. This CDR3 has 12 amino acids. The CDR3 spells CASSLEGGTQYF. The CDR3, as DNA: TGTGCCAGCAGTTTAGAAGGGGGGACCCAGTACTTC.

This rearrangement joins TRBV5-1 to TRBJ2-5; 7 bases map to TRBD2. CDR1 SGHRS and CDR2 YFSETQ come from the germline V gene. The CDR3 consists of 15 residues. Trimming at V came to 0 bases and at J to 0 bases, leaving 2 bases not matched to a gene. CDR3 amino acids: CASSLEAGYQETQYF. The CDR3 bases are TGCGCCAGCAGCTTGGAAGCGGGGTACCAAGAGACCCAGTACTTC.

This clonotype has a handful of counts. The rearrangement links TRBV7-9 to TRBJ2-7, with a possible D match to TRBD2 (6 bases). Germline loops: CDR1 SEHNR, CDR2 FQNEAQ (reference sequence). V lost 5 bases, J lost 0 bases, and 14 bases lay in between. The CDR3 is made up of 15 amino acids. The CDR3 nucleotides are TGTGCCAGCAGCCCATCTGATAGCGGCTCCTACGAGCAGTACTTC. Its protein product is CASSPSDSGSYEQYF.

The chain has TRBV3-1 and TRBJ2-1; D uncertain. The CDR3 is made up of 14 amino acids. Deletions cut 1 base from V and 6 bases from J, with 10 bases between. Germline lookup yields CDR1 LGHDT and CDR2 YNNKEL (reference sequence). Here the CDR3 DNA reads TGTGCCAGCAGCCAAGGGGCCCCAGGCAATGAGCAGTTCTTC. Translated, it gives CASSQGAPGNEQFF.

This clonotype was counted a single time. The chain is built from TRBV27 and TRBJ2-7; TRBD1 matches at 10 bases. The CDR3 has 13 amino acids. Germline values: CDR1 MNHEY, CDR2 SMNVEV (reference sequence). The J segment lost 5 bases and the V segment lost 8 bases, leaving 6 bases of the junction unmatched. CDR3 residues: CASGTGTGDEQYF. The CDR3 DNA is TGTGCCAGCGGTACCGGGACAGGGGACGAGCAGTACTTC.

As for this clonotype: A read error may account for a junction end that differs from germline. This rearrangement joins TRBV12-5 to TRBJ1-1, with a weak D call TRBD1 (5 bases). The CDR3 consists of 9 residues. Germline lookup yields CDR1 LGHNT and CDR2 FRNRAP. For the CDR3, the DNA is TGTGCTAGTGGTTTGAACAGGCACTTT. Protein: CASGLNRHF.